A selection of T cell receptor beta chains follows, all from one sample in a study of identical twins. A single record per CDR3 protein comes from TCRdb applying MiXCR to the 5' RACE reads. The sample holds 430,000 or so distinct CDR3 sequences, roughly 24% seen once. A further study also used this sample, focusing on T cells expressing NK-cell markers.

The sample was CD4+ T cells sorted from blood. Receptors were obtained from a woman between 18 and 30 years old in good health. CDR3s include the opening cysteine and the closing phenylalanine or tryptophan. The order of the fields is J gene, D gene, V gene, clone size, CDR3 DNA, CDR3 protein. D genes are given only for firm matches. Part of the rows lack a size; the others show once, few, many or a class for expanded clones.

J: TRBJ2-7
D: -
V: TRBV5-1
size: -
DNA: TGCGCCAGCAGCTTAGAGACATCCTACGAGCAGTACTTC
CDR3: CASSLETSYEQYF

J: TRBJ1-2
D: -
V: TRBV19
size: -
DNA: TGTGCCAGTAGTATCTGGCAGGGCTATGGCTACACCTTC
CDR3: CASSIWQGYGYTF

J: TRBJ2-2
D: TRBD1
V: TRBV2
size: -
DNA: TGTGCCAGCAGTTGGGACAGGGACACCGGGGAGCTGTTTTTT
CDR3: CASSWDRDTGELFF

J: TRBJ1-1
D: TRBD1
V: TRBV20-1
size: -
DNA: TGCAGTGCTCCGGGACAGGGGGACTTAACTTTCTTT
CDR3: CSAPGQGDLTFF

J: TRBJ2-3
D: TRBD2
V: TRBV4-3
size: -
DNA: TGCGCCAGCAGCAAAGCATGGACTAGCGCAAGCACAGATACGCAGTATTTT
CDR3: CASSKAWTSASTDTQYF

J: TRBJ2-3
D: -
V: TRBV12-2
size: -
DNA: TGTGCAAGTCGCTTAGTTCCGCCGTGTCGGGGTCTAGATACGCAGTATTTT
CDR3: CASRLVPPCRGLDTQYF

J: TRBJ2-2
D: TRBD2
V: TRBV12-3/TRBV12-4
size: -
DNA: TGTGCCAGCAGCTCCCTTAGGACTAGCGGGAGTCGGACCGGGGAGCTGTTTTTT
CDR3: CASSSLRTSGSRTGELFF

J: TRBJ2-1
D: TRBD2
V: TRBV10-3
size: -
DNA: TGTGCCATCATGGGGGGGAATGAGCAGTTCTTC
CDR3: CAIMGGNEQFF

J: TRBJ2-7
D: -
V: TRBV25-1
size: few
DNA: TGTGCCAGCAGTGTGGGGGGAGGCAGTACCTACGAGCAGTACTTC
CDR3: CASSVGGGSTYEQYF

J: TRBJ1-5
D: -
V: TRBV7-2
size: few
DNA: TGTGCCAGCAGCCCCAAGGGAGGGAGTTATCAGCCCCAGCATTTT
CDR3: CASSPKGGSYQPQHF

J: TRBJ2-3
D: -
V: TRBV6-1
size: few
DNA: TGTGCCAGCAGCCGGACGCCGGGACTAGATACGCAGTATTTT
CDR3: CASSRTPGLDTQYF

J: TRBJ1-1
D: -
V: TRBV6-1
size: -
DNA: TGTGCCAGCACACTGATAGTCACTGAAGCTTTCTTT
CDR3: CASTLIVTEAFF

J: TRBJ2-5
D: -
V: TRBV5-1
size: few
DNA: TGCGCCAGCAGCTTGGGTTCCGAAGTCAGCGGAGAGACCCAGTACTTC
CDR3: CASSLGSEVSGETQYF

J: TRBJ2-7
D: -
V: TRBV7-2
size: -
DNA: TGTGCCAGCAGCTCAGACCGACTTATTAGTTCCGAGCAGTACTTC
CDR3: CASSSDRLISSEQYF

J: TRBJ2-1
D: TRBD2
V: TRBV6-1
size: -
DNA: TGTGCCAGCATCGGGACTCGCGGGAGTTTTTACAATGAGCAGTTCTTC
CDR3: CASIGTRGSFYNEQFF

J: TRBJ1-5
D: -
V: TRBV20-1
size: -
DNA: TGCAGTGCAATGGACGGAAATCGCAATCAGCCCCAGCATTTT
CDR3: CSAMDGNRNQPQHF

J: TRBJ1-1
D: -
V: TRBV5-1
size: -
DNA: TGCGCCAGCAGCTTGGACCCGGGAGGCACTGAAGCTTTCTTT
CDR3: CASSLDPGGTEAFF

J: TRBJ2-2
D: -
V: TRBV3-1
size: -
DNA: TGTGCCAGCAGCCAAGTAGGGGGGAGGCCCGAGCTGTTTTTT
CDR3: CASSQVGGRPELFF

J: TRBJ1-2
D: -
V: TRBV12-3/TRBV12-4
size: -
DNA: TGTGCCAGCACCAGACCGGGCGCAGGACGAAATCATGGCTACACCTTC
CDR3: CASTRPGAGRNHGYTF

J: TRBJ2-2
D: -
V: TRBV5-6
size: -
DNA: TGTGCCAGCAGCTTGGGAGTAGCCGGGGAGCTGTTTTTT
CDR3: CASSLGVAGELFF